Listed below are T cell receptor beta chains from one sample, sequenced in a study of blood T cell repertoires in COVID-19. TCRdb's copy holds only in-frame clones and misses some; the assay was immunoSEQ multiplex PCR. The table shows approximately 150,000 clones, with over 65% occurring only once. Sample: peripheral blood. These receptor sequences come from a human donor in a cohort sampled during active COVID-19. The CDR3 runs from the conserved cysteine through the conserved F or W. A D gene is named only where the DNA matches it firmly. Clone sizes are given selectively: once, few, many, or a class where the clone is expanded.

abundance,v_gene,j_gene,d_gene,CDR3aa,CDR3nt
once,TRBV6-4,TRBJ2-5,.,CASSRVARETQYF,TGTGCCAGCAGTAGGGTAGCGAGAGAGACCCAGTACTTC
many,TRBV30,TRBJ1-3,TRBD1,CAWSPGTGRNTIYF,TGTGCCTGGAGTCCCGGGACAGGGAGGAACACCATATATTTT
.,TRBV27,TRBJ2-2,.,CASSTAPSGTFNTGELFF,TGTGCCAGCAGCACCGCCCCCTCCGGGACTTTTAACACCGGGGAGCTGTTTTTT
.,TRBV5-5,TRBJ2-7,TRBD1,CASSSGTGSYEQYF,TGTGCCAGCAGCTCCGGGACAGGCTCCTACGAGCAGTACTTC
few,TRBV6-6,TRBJ1-2,TRBD1,CASSRQGKSVVAYGYTF,TGTGCCAGCAGCCGACAGGGAAAATCGGTGGTGGCCTATGGCTACACCTTC
.,TRBV19,TRBJ2-1,.,CASSIEGIEYNEQFF,TGTGCCAGTAGCATTGAGGGTATCGAATACAATGAGCAGTTCTTC
.,TRBV13,TRBJ2-7,TRBD1,CASSLGGQGALSSYEQYF,TGTGCCAGCAGCTTAGGGGGACAGGGCGCTCTCAGCTCCTACGAGCAGTACTTC
.,TRBV5-1,TRBJ1-2,TRBD1,CASSPGQPVYGYTF,TGCGCCAGCAGCCCGGGACAGCCAGTCTATGGCTACACCTTC
.,TRBV5-6,TRBJ1-2,TRBD1,CASSNQGAFGYTF,TGTGCCAGCAGTAATCAGGGGGCCTTCGGCTACACCTTC
.,TRBV5-5,TRBJ2-1,.,CASSLRAGTYNEQFF,TGTGCCAGCAGCTTGAGGGCAGGGACCTACAATGAGCAGTTCTTC
.,TRBV2,TRBJ2-4,TRBD2,CASRDTSGRASGIQYF,TGTGCCAGCAGGGATACTAGCGGGAGGGCCTCAGGCATTCAGTACTTC
.,TRBV5-1,TRBJ1-1,.,CASSYFGGRDTEAFF,TGCGCCAGCAGCTATTTCGGGGGGCGCGACACTGAAGCTTTCTTT
few,TRBV10-3,TRBJ2-3,.,CAISQDKATDTQYF,TGTGCCATCAGCCAAGACAAGGCGACAGATACGCAGTATTTT
.,TRBV2,TRBJ2-7,TRBD1,CASSAGTVAYEQYF,TGTGCCAGCAGCGCAGGGACAGTTGCCTACGAGCAGTACTTC
.,TRBV25-1,TRBJ2-3,TRBD1,CASSGTGGPDTQYF,TGTGCCAGCAGTGGAACAGGGGGCCCGGATACGCAGTATTTT
.,TRBV27,TRBJ1-2,.,CASIPSTRLAGFYYGYTF,TGTGCCAGCATCCCCTCAACGCGGCTGGCCGGGTTCTACTATGGCTACACCTTC
.,TRBV28,TRBJ1-2,TRBD1,CASSSPGGSYGYTF,TGTGCCAGCAGTTCACCAGGGGGCTCTTATGGCTACACCTTC
.,TRBV6-4,TRBJ2-2,TRBD2,CASSPEVAGGTGELFF,TGTGCCAGCAGCCCCGAAGTAGCGGGGGGAACCGGGGAGCTGTTTTTT
.,TRBV19,TRBJ2-2,TRBD2,CASSPGLAGGGGDTGELFF,TGTGCCAGTAGTCCGGGACTAGCGGGAGGAGGGGGGGACACCGGGGAGCTGTTTTTT
.,TRBV7-9,TRBJ1-1,.,CASSFPQTTVNTEAFF,TGTGCCAGCAGCTTCCCCCAGACAACCGTCAACACTGAAGCTTTCTTT
few,TRBV11-2,TRBJ1-6,TRBD1,CASSLETGGNSPLHF,TGTGCCAGCAGCTTAGAAACAGGGGGGAATTCACCCCTCCACTTT
.,TRBV29-1,TRBJ1-1,.,CSATDGGGNTEAFF,TGCAGCGCTACAGACGGGGGTGGTAACACTGAAGCTTTCTTT
.,TRBV6-6,TRBJ2-3,TRBD2,CASSPSGLAGVVTDTQYF,TGTGCCAGCAGTCCCTCGGGACTAGCGGGAGTTGTCACAGATACGCAGTATTTT
.,TRBV5-1,TRBJ2-1,.,CASSSTVRSETSYNEQFF,TGCGCCAGCAGCTCGACAGTCAGAAGTGAGACCTCCTACAATGAGCAGTTCTTC
many,TRBV19,TRBJ1-3,.,CASMRASSGNTIYF,TGTGCCAGTATGAGGGCTTCCTCTGGAAACACCATATATTTT
.,TRBV9,TRBJ1-2,.,CASSRSRAPNYGYTF,TGTGCCAGCAGCCGTAGCAGGGCTCCCAACTATGGCTACACCTTC
.,TRBV11-3,TRBJ2-1,TRBD2,CASSLMRGGLDEQFF,TGTGCCAGCAGCTTAATGCGGGGGGGCCTCGATGAGCAGTTCTTC
few,TRBV6-5,TRBJ2-2,.,CASRQQAYTGELFF,TGTGCCAGCAGGCAGCAGGCTTACACCGGGGAGCTGTTTTTT
.,TRBV2,TRBJ2-5,.,CASSDGLPQETQYF,TGTGCCAGCAGCGACGGGTTACCTCAAGAGACCCAGTACTTC
once,TRBV12-3/TRBV12-4,TRBJ2-6,.,CASTIGANVLTF,TGTGCCAGCACTATCGGGGCCAACGTCCTGACTTTC
.,TRBV9,TRBJ1-6,.,CASSKRRDSPLHF,TGTGCCAGCAGCAAAAGAAGAGATTCACCCCTCCACTTT
few,TRBV5-1,TRBJ2-3,TRBD2,CASSFLAGYTDTQYF,TGCGCCAGCAGCTTTTTAGCGGGATACACAGATACGCAGTATTTT
once,TRBV7-3,TRBJ2-2,.,CASSKQGTGELFF,TGTGCCAGCAGCAAACAGGGCACCGGGGAGCTGTTTTTT
.,TRBV7-8,TRBJ2-1,TRBD2,CASSHRWTSGGAYNNEQFF,TGTGCCAGCAGCCACCGATGGACTAGCGGGGGGGCCTATAACAATGAGCAGTTCTTC
.,TRBV30,TRBJ2-5,.,CAWERDSMATQYF,TGTGCCTGGGAAAGGGACTCCATGGCGACCCAGTACTTC
.,TRBV9,TRBJ2-5,.,CASSPRTDQETQYF,TGTGCCAGCAGCCCCAGGACAGACCAAGAGACCCAGTACTTC
few,TRBV7-2,TRBJ2-7,.,CASSGGTGPYEQYF,TGTGCCAGCAGCGGAGGGACGGGACCCTACGAGCAGTACTTC
.,TRBV20-1,TRBJ1-2,.,CSAGEERGGINYGYTF,TGCAGTGCTGGTGAGGAGCGAGGAGGAATAAACTATGGCTACACCTTC
.,TRBV28,TRBJ1-2,TRBD1,CASSVTGDYGYTF,TGTGCCAGCAGTGTAACAGGGGACTATGGCTACACCTTC
.,TRBV29-1,TRBJ2-1,TRBD1,CSVGRDRGPNEQFF,TGCAGCGTTGGAAGGGACAGGGGACCAAATGAGCAGTTCTTC
.,TRBV6-6,TRBJ2-7,.,CASISDCSAYEQYF,TGTGCCAGCATTTCGGACTGCTCAGCCTACGAGCAGTACTTC
.,TRBV7-9,TRBJ2-3,TRBD2,CASSFETSGGRAQYF,TGTGCCAGCAGCTTTGAGACTAGCGGGGGGAGGGCGCAGTATTTT
.,TRBV4-2,TRBJ1-2,.,CASSQDLGGQGYGYTF,TGTGCCAGCAGCCAAGATCTCGGAGGGCAGGGCTATGGCTACACCTTC
few,TRBV6-5,TRBJ2-7,TRBD2,CASKTSGGTYEQYF,TGTGCCAGCAAGACTAGCGGGGGGACCTACGAGCAGTACTTC
.,TRBV11-2,TRBJ1-1,.,CASSLDRVRGRNTEAFF,TGTGCCAGCAGCTTAGATCGGGTCAGGGGCCGGAACACTGAAGCTTTCTTT
.,TRBV28,TRBJ1-1,.,CASQGQGTEAFF,TGTGCCTCCCAAGGGCAGGGAACTGAAGCTTTCTTT
.,TRBV15,TRBJ2-1,.,CATSRDLNNEQFF,TGTGCCACCAGCAGAGATCTAAACAATGAGCAGTTCTTC
.,TRBV15,TRBJ1-1,.,CATSRLPPTEAFF,TGTGCCACCAGCAGACTTCCTCCCACTGAAGCTTTCTTT
.,TRBV28,TRBJ1-6,TRBD1,CASRRQGGNSPLHF,TGTGCCAGCAGGAGACAGGGAGGTAATTCACCCCTCCACTTT
.,TRBV19,TRBJ1-1,.,CASSTTGRGTEAFF,TGTGCCAGTAGTACCACAGGGCGCGGGACTGAAGCTTTCTTT
.,TRBV4-1,TRBJ1-1,TRBD1,CASSQVLDRMNTEAFF,TGCGCCAGCAGCCAAGTTCTGGACAGGATGAACACTGAAGCTTTCTTT